This T cell receptor beta chain was retrieved from a study of cytotoxic CD8 clonotypes in ibrutinib-treated CLL. Study at large: In all, roughly 11 patients were relapsed/refractory, some 16 were treatment-naive and roughly 18 were IGHV unmutated. Responses comprised 25 or so partial and 2 complete; at median around six years, approximately 15 remained remitted and roughly twelve progressed. General study results and limits: A rise in clonality was seen at ibrutinib response, and a fall back toward baseline was seen at progression.

In the case of this clone: Its antigen is as yet unknown.

Genomic DNA (roughly 2.2 micrograms) was obtained from cryopreserved PBMCs for construction of TCR beta libraries. Produced via immunoSEQ multiplex PCR; TCRdb's table is partial and in-frame only. Here the sample spans 100,000 to 150,000 clones, 70% to 90% being singletons. Germline V gene lookup returns CDR1 SGHRS and CDR2 YFSETQ. There are 15 residues in the CDR3. V was pared by 4 bases and J by 6 bases, with 6 bases of the junction left unmatched. This rearrangement joins TRBV5-1 to TRBJ2-3, with 12 bases that match TRBD1. The sequence was obtained from a human donor with chronic lymphocytic leukemia. The input for sequencing was PBMCs, taken after 24 months of ibrutinib treatment. The CDR3 spells CASSPGTGGLDTQYF. The CDR3 DNA reads TGCGCCAGCAGCCCCGGGACAGGGGGCCTCGATACGCAGTATTTT.